This TCR beta chain was obtained from a study of blood T cell repertoires in COVID-19. The V end was cut by 4 bases, the J end by 2 bases, with 9 bases between. Germline V CDR1 and CDR2: SQVTM, ANQGSEA. The CDR3 has 14 residues. This clone was seen a single time. Repertoires were generated with immunoSEQ multiplex PCR, while TCRdb's copy carries only in-frame clones and drops some. Found here are more than 60,000 clones, roughly four fifths of them singletons; the top ten hold 10%. The sequencing sample was made of peripheral blood. The sequence derives from a man aged 60-69 years with acute or convalescent COVID-19. The chain is built from TRBV29-1 and TRBJ2-6; D might be TRBD2 (6 bases). This CDR3 reads CSVVPGAGANVLTF. CDR3 bases: TGCAGCGTTGTGCCGGGGGCTGGGGCCAACGTCCTGACTTTC.